The 17 T cell receptor beta chains presented below share a single source sample, sequenced in a study of cytomegalovirus exposure and HLA in healthy donors. PCR was performed using 60 Vbeta and 13 Jbeta primers. Profiled with immunoSEQ multiplex PCR; TCRdb holds only in-frame clones, not every one. In total, the table holds about 160,000 clones. Sequenced material: PBMCs. These receptors all stem from a woman aged 55-70 years in good health and CMV-seronegative.

The CDR3 sequence is CASSLPRDFAEAFF. Written as DNA, the CDR3 is TGTGCCAGCAGCTTACCCCGGGACTTCGCTGAAGCTTTCTTT. The V call is TRBV7-9, the J call TRBJ1-1; perhaps TRBD1 as D (5 bases). Germline CDR1 SEHNR, CDR2 FQNEAQ (reference sequence). The length of the CDR3 is 14 residues. The ends were cut back, 2 bases at V and 6 bases at J, with 13 bases in the middle.

The chain is built from TRBV30 and TRBJ2-2, with 7 bases identical to TRBD2. Germline CDR1 GTSNPN, CDR2 SVGIG (reference sequence). This CDR3 region has 15 residues. Trimming cost V 3 bases and J 3 bases; bases outside gene matches: 7. CDR3 sequence reads: CAWRVTGGHTGELFF. DNA for the CDR3: TGTGCCTGGAGAGTTACGGGAGGTCACACCGGGGAGCTGTTTTTT.

V is TRBV5-1 and J is TRBJ1-1; 9 nucleotides agree with TRBD1. This CDR3 contains 15 residues. J gave up 2 bases and V 4 bases, and 6 bases lay outside the gene matches. Per germline, CDR1 SGHRS and CDR2 YFSETQ. CDR3 DNA sequence: TGCGCCAGCAGCGTGTACAGGGGGCAAAACACTGAAGCTTTCTTT. Protein product: CASSVYRGQNTEAFF.

Note on this clone: Other nucleotide sequences in the sample specify the same CDR3. V usage is TRBV5-1 and J usage is TRBJ2-7, with D tentatively TRBD1 (5 bases). In germline, CDR1 is SGHRS, CDR2 YFSETQ. The CDR3 runs 13 residues. V shed 4 bases and J shed 1 base, with 9 bases lying between them. This CDR3 reads CASSLAGSYEQYF. Written as DNA, the CDR3 is TGCGCCAGCAGCCTCGCAGGGTCCTACGAGCAGTACTTC.

V and J are TRBV19 and TRBJ1-2; D gene unclear. Germline loops: CDR1 LNHDA, CDR2 SQIVND (reference sequence). The CDR3 is made up of 13 amino acids. V shed 5 bases and J shed 4 bases, with 11 bases lying between them. For the CDR3, the DNA is TGTGCCAGTAGTTACGAAGGGAGCTATGGCTACACCTTC. Translated: CASSYEGSYGYTF.

V is TRBV7-3 and J is TRBJ2-2; 7 nucleotides agree with TRBD2. The CDR3 consists of 15 residues. Germline V gives CDR1 SGHTA, CDR2 FQGTGA. The V and J ends lost 8 bases and 4 bases, in that order; junction bases with no gene match: 10. CDR3 bases: TGTGCCAGCCCCCCAAGCGGGGAGTCCACCGGGGAGCTGTTTTTT. Amino acids: CASPPSGESTGELFF.

The CDR3 DNA reads as TGTGCCAGCAGCGCAATGGGCGGGAGAGGGAATGAGCAGTTCTTC. Residues: CASSAMGGRGNEQFF. The chain joins TRBV7-9 to TRBJ2-1, with TRBD2 identical over 7 bases. J was trimmed by 7 bases and V by 5 bases; bases with no gene match: 11. The length of the CDR3 is 15 residues. Looked up from germline, CDR1 is SEHNR and CDR2 is FQNEAQ (reference sequence).

CDR3 sequence reads: CASSLFGQGNRYEQYF. As DNA, the CDR3 is TGTGCCAGCAGTTTATTTGGCCAGGGGAATCGCTACGAGCAGTACTTC. This chain connects TRBV27 to TRBJ2-7, with D possibly matching TRBD1 (6 bases). The V gene's germline CDR1 is MNHEY and CDR2 SMNVEV (reference sequence). V shed 1 base and J shed 3 bases, with 16 bases lying between them. The CDR3 loop spans 16 amino acids.

The genes are TRBV7-9 and TRBJ1-2, with a weak D call TRBD1 (6 bases). This CDR3 is built from 14 residues. Germline V gives CDR1 SEHNR, CDR2 FQNEAQ (reference sequence). The V and J ends lost 3 bases and 3 bases respectively, with 11 bases between them. Here the CDR3 DNA reads TGTGCCAGCAGCTTTCGACAGGTGGACTATGGCTACACCTTC. It is translated as CASSFRQVDYGYTF.

The chain carries TRBV9 and TRBJ1-2; TRBD1 agrees at 8 bases. This CDR3 has 15 residues. CDR1 is SGDLS, CDR2 YYNGEE, per germline. The V and J ends lost 4 bases and 5 bases, in that order; junction bases with no gene match: 10. The CDR3 DNA reads TGTGCCAGCAGCCCACTCCAGGGGGCTCGTTATGGCTACACCTTC. It encodes CASSPLQGARYGYTF. The whole variable domain, remainder taken from reference TRBV9 and TRBJ1-2, is DSGVTQTPKHLITATGQRVTLRCSPRSGDLSVYWYQQSLDQGLQFLIQYYNGEERAKGNILERFSAQQFPDLHSELNLSSLELGDSALYFCASSPLQGARYGYTFGSGTRLTVV.

The V gene is TRBV9, the J gene TRBJ2-7; TRBD1 matches 9 bases. V gave up 4 bases and J gave up 2 bases; unmatched junction bases: 4. The CDR3 spans 14 residues. CDR1 and CDR2 (germline): SGDLS, YYNGEE. CDR3 sequence reads: CASSPRDRAYEQYF. CDR3 coding DNA: TGTGCCAGCAGCCCACGGGACAGGGCCTACGAGCAGTACTTC.

V gene TRBV11-2 combines with J gene TRBJ1-1, with TRBD1 matching 8 bases. Germline assignment: CDR1 SGHAT and CDR2 FQNNGV. V trimming: 5 bases; J trimming: 6 bases; junction bases outside the gene matches: 14. This CDR3 contains 16 residues. CDR3 loop: CASSRGQGPLRAEAFF. CDR3 DNA: TGTGCCAGCAGCCGTGGACAGGGTCCCCTCCGGGCTGAAGCTTTCTTT.

The rearrangement links TRBV10-1 to TRBJ2-7, with 8 bases that match TRBD1. The CDR3 loop spans 12 amino acids. Germline values: CDR1 WNHNN, CDR2 SYGVQD (reference sequence). V gave up 5 bases and J gave up 6 bases; unmatched junction bases: 3. CDR3 region: CASSPGGSEQYF. The CDR3 coding sequence is TGCGCCAGCAGTCCAGGGGGCAGCGAGCAGTACTTC.

This chain links TRBV10-3 with TRBJ2-7, with TRBD1 matching 10 bases. V lost 10 bases, J lost 6 bases, and 12 bases stayed unmatched. The CDR3 has 14 residues. Germline V gene sequence: CDR1 ENHRY, CDR2 SYGVKD. The CDR3: CATRGGQGMGEQYF. The CDR3 DNA is TGTGCCACCCGCGGGGGACAGGGGATGGGCGAGCAGTACTTC.

The J gene is TRBJ2-5, the V gene TRBV7-3; tentatively, D is TRBD1 (7 bases). The germline V gene encodes CDR1 SGHTA and CDR2 FQGTGA. Between the trimmed V and J ends, which lost 5 bases and 4 bases, there was a span of 14 bases. This CDR3 contains 14 residues. The CDR3 loop is CASSPQGGGETQYF. For the CDR3, the DNA is TGTGCCAGCAGCCCTCAGGGGGGTGGAGAGACCCAGTACTTC.

This rearrangement joins TRBV2 to TRBJ2-5, with D possibly matching TRBD2 (6 bases). Trimming took off 7 bases at V and 0 bases at J, with 12 bases between the two ends. Germline V CDR1 and CDR2: SNHLY, FYNNEI. This CDR3 has 14 amino acids. The CDR3 loop is CASTRGAYQETQYF. CDR3 DNA: TGTGCCAGCACGCGCGGGGCTTACCAAGAGACCCAGTACTTC. The full variable domain, rest sourced from reference TRBV2 and TRBJ2-5, is EPEVTQTPSHQVTQMGQEVILRCVPISNHLYFYWYRQILGQKVEFLVSFYNNEISEKSEIFDDQFSVERPDGSNFTLKIRSTKLEDSAMYFCASTRGAYQETQYFGPGTRLLVL.

The chain combines TRBV5-4 with TRBJ2-7; 9 bases are shared with TRBD2. CDR3 length: 17 amino acids. CDR1 is SGHNT and CDR2 is YYREEE in the germline V gene (reference sequence). V trimming: 1 base; J trimming: 5 bases; junction bases outside the gene matches: 13. This chain's CDR3 is CASSLHPSGALGNEQYF. CDR3 in DNA: TGTGCCAGCAGCTTGCACCCTAGCGGGGCGCTGGGGAACGAGCAGTACTTC.